Below, 23 T cell receptor beta chains from the same sample are listed, as sequenced in a study of T cell repertoires in cytomegalovirus infection. In TCRdb, the reads were re-called with MiXCR into one record per CDR3 protein. The sample consists of nearly 550,000 distinct CDR3 sequences, about 15% of them appearing once. The sample consisted of CD8+ T cells from PBMCs. The receptor source for this set is a human donor in good health (CMV status not recorded). Some clones in this sample may be carry-over from other donors' samples.

This chain uses TRBV20-1 with TRBJ2-1, with a weak D call TRBD2 (5 bases). The CDR3 extends over 15 amino acids. Between the trimmed V and J ends, which lost 3 bases and 1 base, there was a span of 13 bases. Germline loops: CDR1 DFQATT, CDR2 SNEGSKA (reference sequence). The CDR3 DNA reads as TGCAGTGCTAGTCCCCGAGGGCCATCCTACAATGAGCAGTTCTTC. Translating it yields CSASPRGPSYNEQFF.

This clonotype has a handful of counts. This rearrangement joins TRBV5-5 to TRBJ2-2; D ambiguous. The CDR3 runs 16 residues. Germline values: CDR1 SGHKS, CDR2 YYEKEE (reference sequence). V lost 0 bases and J lost 0, with 9 bases in between. CDR3 protein: CASSLVRITNTGELFF. The CDR3 bases are TGTGCCAGCAGCTTGGTACGGATTACGAACACCGGGGAGCTGTTTTTT.

This clonotype has a handful of counts. V gene TRBV12-3 or TRBV12-4 combines with J gene TRBJ1-2; perhaps TRBD1 as D (6 bases). Between the trimmed V and J ends, which lost 5 bases and 8 bases, there was a span of 15 bases. This CDR3 has 13 residues. The CDR3 sequence: CASSRDRLGGYTF. CDR3 sequence (DNA): TGTGCCAGCAGTCGTGACAGGCTCGGAGGCTACACCTTC.

This chain joins TRBV6-1 and TRBJ1-3; D is uncertain. The length of the CDR3 is 17 residues. Germline CDR1 MNHNS, CDR2 SASEGT. V was trimmed by 0 bases and J by 4 bases, leaving 16 bases between them. The CDR3 spells CASSEASWTTAGNTIYF. In DNA form, the CDR3 reads TGTGCCAGCAGTGAAGCCTCCTGGACTACAGCGGGAAACACCATATATTTT.

J is TRBJ1-3 and V is TRBV12-3 or TRBV12-4, with D possibly being TRBD1 (6 bases). The ends were cut back, 5 bases at V and 1 base at J, with 18 bases in the middle. CDR3 length equals 17 residues. As DNA, the CDR3 is TGTGCCAGCAGTCTAGGCCGTACAGGGAAGTCTGGAAACACCATATATTTT. This gives the protein CASSLGRTGKSGNTIYF.

This clonotype was observed at least ten times. The genes are TRBV4-1 and TRBJ2-1; TRBD1 might be the D (6 bases). V was shortened by 0 bases and J by 3 bases, with 9 bases between the two germline ends. Looked up from germline, CDR1 is MGHRA and CDR2 is YSYEKL. The CDR3 spans 15 residues. CDR3 region: CASSQDWGHYNEQFF. In DNA, the CDR3 is TGCGCCAGCAGCCAAGATTGGGGACACTACAATGAGCAGTTCTTC.

In this sample, this clonotype turned up many times. The chain joins TRBV7-2 to TRBJ2-7; D is perhaps TRBD2 (6 bases). The CDR3 loop spans 15 amino acids. Germline CDR1 is SGHTA and CDR2 is FQGNSA. V lost 1 base, J lost 1 base, and 11 bases lay in between. The CDR3 spells CASSLDGGYSYEQYF. CDR3 DNA: TGTGCCAGCAGCTTAGACGGGGGTTATTCCTACGAGCAGTACTTC.

Note on this clonotype: Given a much more abundant clone one base away, this may be a read error. The rearrangement joins TRBV4-2 to TRBJ2-3; a weak D match, TRBD1 (5 bases). The V and J ends lost 4 bases and 1 base respectively, with 21 bases between them. CDR3 length: 18 residues. Germline V gene lookup returns CDR1 LGHNA and CDR2 YNFKEQ. The CDR3 DNA sequence: TGTGCCAGCAGCCGAGAAAAGGACACCGGGCCGGGCACAGATACGCAGTATTTT. It encodes CASSREKDTGPGTDTQYF.

The table lists this clonotype with many counts. In DNA form, the CDR3 reads TGTGCCAGCAGTTTGGTTGGGGGGCGACAGGGCCAAGAGACCCAGTACTTC. Protein product: CASSLVGGRQGQETQYF. The chain has TRBV12-3 or TRBV12-4 and TRBJ2-5; possibly TRBD1 for D (7 bases). Trimming stripped 3 bases from V and 1 base from J, with 18 bases between. This CDR3 spans 17 amino acids.

This clonotype was seen many times. The chain is built from TRBV7-8 and TRBJ2-7, with D tentatively TRBD1 (6 bases). V lost 8 bases and J lost 1, with 12 bases in between. The germline V gene encodes CDR1 SGHVS and CDR2 FQNEAQ. This CDR3 has 13 amino acids. CDR3 loop: CASGDQGSYEQYF. The CDR3 DNA sequence: TGTGCCAGCGGGGACCAGGGGTCCTACGAGCAGTACTTC.

This sequence joins TRBV5-1 and TRBJ2-7; 7 nucleotides align to TRBD1. Germline-derived CDR1 and CDR2 are SGHRS and YFSETQ. Trimming removed 2 bases from V and 3 bases from J; junction bases left unmatched: 8. The CDR3 consists of 15 residues. The CDR3 here is CASSLPGSGGYEQYF. In DNA, the CDR3 is TGCGCCAGCAGCTTACCGGGCTCAGGGGGCTACGAGCAGTACTTC. Full variable domain (rest looked up from reference TRBV5-1 and TRBJ2-7): KAGVTQTPRYLIKTRGQQVTLSCSPISGHRSVSWYQQTPGQGLQFLFEYFSETQRNKGNFPGRFSGRQFSNSRSEMNVSTLELGDSALYLCASSLPGSGGYEQYFGPGTRLTVT.

This clonotype was seen many times. V is TRBV4-1 and J is TRBJ1-5; TRBD1 is a possible D gene (5 bases). With 2 bases removed from V and 6 bases from J, the gap between germline ends came to 14 bases. This CDR3 is built from 15 residues. The germline V gene encodes CDR1 MGHRA and CDR2 YSYEKL. The CDR3 here is CASSQFTQGVQPQHF. In DNA, the CDR3 is TGCGCCAGCAGCCAATTCACTCAGGGAGTTCAGCCCCAGCATTTT.

The chain carries TRBV5-1 and TRBJ2-7; D is unclear. The V gene's germline CDR1 is SGHRS and CDR2 YFSETQ. CDR3 length: 15 amino acids. V lost 0 bases, J lost 4 bases, and 14 bases lay in between. The CDR3 region has the DNA TGCGCCAGCAGCTTGGACGGCAGAAAGATTTACGAGCAGTACTTC. As protein: CASSLDGRKIYEQYF.

The chain has TRBV7-9 and TRBJ2-5; tentatively, D is TRBD1 (5 bases). The length of the CDR3 is 13 residues. Germline V gene lookup returns CDR1 SEHNR and CDR2 FQNEAQ (reference sequence). V lost 5 bases to trimming and J lost 11 bases, with 18 bases between them. The CDR3 nucleotides read TGTGCCAGCAGCCCGACAGTAAGAGAGATTCAGTACTTC. Its protein product is CASSPTVREIQYF.

This clonotype was counted a few times. This chain joins TRBV12-3 or TRBV12-4 and TRBJ1-3, with D possibly matching TRBD1 (6 bases). CDR3 length: 18 residues. V dropped 4 bases and J dropped 0 bases, with 19 bases sitting between them. The CDR3: CASSSDRSHPSSGNTIYF. The CDR3 region has the DNA TGTGCCAGCAGTTCGGACAGATCGCACCCCTCCTCTGGAAACACCATATATTTT.

In its sample, this clonotype was seen a few times. This chain connects TRBV27 to TRBJ2-1; 10 bases map to TRBD2. This CDR3 spans 15 amino acids. The ends lost 4 bases at V and 7 bases at J; junction bases unmatched: 7. Per germline, CDR1 MNHEY and CDR2 SMNVEV (reference sequence). This CDR3 reads CASSSPGLATNEQFF. The CDR3 coding sequence is TGTGCCAGCAGTTCCCCGGGACTAGCGACGAATGAGCAGTTCTTC.

The rearrangement uses TRBV19 and TRBJ1-1; D is ambiguous. The length of the CDR3 is 18 residues. V gave up 3 bases and J gave up 8 bases, with 28 bases separating them. The germline CDR1 and CDR2 sequences are LNHDA and SQIVND (reference sequence). CDR3 bases: TGTGCCAGTAGTATCGTAGGACCCCGAACACTGAACCTACGCGAAGCTTTCTTT. It specifies CASSIVGPRTLNLREAFF.

The rearrangement links TRBV3-1 to TRBJ2-1, with TRBD2 matching over 8 bases. The trim removed 4 bases at V and 2 bases at J, leaving 10 bases unmatched. The germline CDR1 and CDR2 sequences are LGHDT and YNNKEL (reference sequence). The CDR3 is made up of 17 amino acids. CDR3 sequence (DNA): TGTGCCAGCAGCCCCGGGGTAGCGGGGTACCCCTACAATGAGCAGTTCTTC. This codes for CASSPGVAGYPYNEQFF.

Only a few counts were recorded for this clonotype. This chain joins TRBV5-1 and TRBJ2-1, with D perhaps matching TRBD2 (5 bases). Trimming removed 0 bases at V and 15 bases at J, with 22 bases between. Germline V gene sequence: CDR1 SGHRS, CDR2 YFSETQ. This CDR3 has 15 residues. This CDR3 reads CASSLAVGINEQTFF. The CDR3 DNA reads as TGCGCCAGCAGCTTGGCCGTCGGGATTAATGAGCAGACGTTCTTC.

As for this clonotype: Likely a read error: the CDR3 ends without its conserved phenylalanine or tryptophan. This chain links TRBV6-2 or TRBV6-3 with TRBJ1-2; D might be TRBD1 (5 bases). The CDR3 has 14 amino acids. CDR1 is MNHEY, CDR2 SVGEGT, per germline. V dropped 6 bases and J dropped 2 bases, with 13 bases sitting between them. The CDR3 DNA sequence: TGTGCCAGCAGCAACCGGGACCGCAACTATGGCTACACCTTA. Encoded protein: CASSNRDRNYGYTL.

The sample holds many counts of this clonotype. The J gene is TRBJ2-5, the V gene TRBV12-3 or TRBV12-4; D is possibly TRBD1 (6 bases). The ends were cut back, 5 bases at V and 5 bases at J, with 15 bases in the middle. This CDR3 is built from 14 residues. CDR3 residues: CASSPQGMEETQYF. CDR3 bases: TGTGCCAGCAGTCCCCAGGGGATGGAGGAGACCCAGTACTTC.

Worth noting for this clonotype: A read error may account for a junction end that differs from germline. The rearrangement uses TRBV4-1 and TRBJ2-2; 7 bases fit TRBD1. CDR3 length: 15 residues. Per germline, CDR1 MGHRA and CDR2 YSYEKL. The CDR3 DNA is TGCGCCAGCACCCAAGGGGGCGCGAACACCGGGGAGCTGTTTTTT. Its translation: CASTQGGANTGELFF.

The V and J genes are TRBV15 and TRBJ2-7; 8 bases match TRBD1. There are 14 residues in the CDR3. J was trimmed by 2 bases and V by 5 bases; bases with no gene match: 5. Germline lookup yields CDR1 LNHNV and CDR2 YYDKDF (reference sequence). CDR3 region: CATSGGTGAYEQYF. CDR3 nucleotide sequence: TGTGCCACCAGCGGGGGGACAGGAGCCTACGAGCAGTACTTC.